The next 20 T cell receptor beta chains were all read from a single sample in a study of blood T cell repertoires in COVID-19. Generated by immunoSEQ multiplex PCR, the TCRdb table keeps only in-frame clones and is missing some. The sample includes about 160,000 clones, over 65% of them seen just once. Sequenced sample: peripheral blood. All receptors come from a man aged 70-80 years with acute or convalescent COVID-19.

This chain joins TRBV28 and TRBJ2-3, with 8 bases that match TRBD2. The CDR3 loop spans 16 amino acids. The junction had 13 bases not matched to a gene; V was cut back by 5 bases and J by 6 bases. Germline assignment: CDR1 MDHEN and CDR2 SYDVKM. This CDR3 reads CASSKPRASGRDTQYF. CDR3 sequence (DNA): TGTGCCAGCAGTAAACCCCGGGCTAGCGGGCGGGATACGCAGTATTTT.

V usage is TRBV9 and J usage is TRBJ1-5; D is perhaps TRBD1 (5 bases). There are 14 residues in the CDR3. CDR1 is SGDLS, CDR2 YYNGEE, per germline. V was clipped by 0 bases and J by 4 bases, with 8 bases between them. The CDR3 protein is CASSVGQPNQPQHF. The CDR3 bases are TGTGCCAGCAGCGTAGGACAGCCAAATCAGCCCCAGCATTTT.

The sample holds a few counts of this clone. The chain employs TRBV11-2 and TRBJ2-1, with TRBD2 as a possible D gene (7 bases). V dropped 5 bases and J dropped 1 base, with 15 bases sitting between them. Germline V gene lookup returns CDR1 SGHAT and CDR2 FQNNGV. CDR3 length: 16 residues. The CDR3 is CASSRKGGPSYNEQFF. The CDR3 DNA is TGTGCCAGCAGCCGTAAGGGGGGGCCTTCCTACAATGAGCAGTTCTTC.

This clone was recorded only once. This chain joins TRBV30 and TRBJ1-6; no clear D. Between the trimmed V and J ends, which lost 2 bases and 4 bases, there was a span of 6 bases. This CDR3 comprises 13 residues. The germline gives CDR1 GTSNPN, CDR2 SVGIG (reference sequence). CDR3 in DNA: TGTGCCTGGAGTACCGAGTATAATTCACCCCTCCACTTT. It is translated as CAWSTEYNSPLHF.

V gene TRBV28 combines with J gene TRBJ2-6; D is ambiguous. The CDR3 consists of 15 residues. Germline V gene sequence: CDR1 MDHEN, CDR2 SYDVKM. V was clipped by 3 bases and J by 0 bases, with 6 bases between them. The CDR3 DNA follows: TGTGCCAGCAGTTTCACGGGCTCTGGGGCCAACGTCCTGACTTTC. Translation gives CASSFTGSGANVLTF.

J is TRBJ1-6 and V is TRBV12-5; 7 bases are shared with TRBD1. The CDR3 extends over 18 amino acids. The germline V gene has CDR1 LGHNT and CDR2 FRNRAP. With V trimmed by 4 bases and J by 5 bases, 14 bases remained unmatched. CDR3 region: CASGSGITGDGDNSPLHF. CDR3 sequence (DNA): TGTGCTAGTGGTTCAGGAATTACAGGGGATGGGGATAATTCACCCCTCCACTTT.

The chain couples TRBV7-9 to TRBJ2-6; TRBD1 matches 8 bases. Germline V CDR1 and CDR2: SEHNR, FQNEAQ (reference sequence). This CDR3 spans 15 amino acids. Trimming took 3 bases from V and 9 from J; bases not matched to a gene: 7. Here the CDR3 reads CASSLGQAPHNVLTF. CDR3 nucleotides: TGTGCCAGCAGCTTGGGACAGGCCCCTCACAACGTCCTGACTTTC. The whole variable domain, filled in from reference TRBV7-9 and TRBJ2-6, reads DTGVSQNPRHKITKRGQNVTFRCDPISEHNRLYWYRQTLGQGPEFLTYFQNEAQLEKSRLLSDRFSAERPKGSFSTLEIQRTEQGDSAMYLCASSLGQAPHNVLTFGAGSRLTVL.

CDR3 protein: CASRTSGSGTGELFF. As DNA, the CDR3 is TGTGCCAGTCGGACTAGCGGGAGTGGCACCGGGGAGCTGTTTTTT. The rearrangement joins TRBV7-9 to TRBJ2-2, with 13 bases identical to TRBD2. V shed 9 bases, J shed 4 bases, and the junction held 5 bases outside the gene matches. Germline values: CDR1 SEHNR, CDR2 FQNEAQ (reference sequence). The CDR3 length is 15 residues. The full variable domain, in which reference TRBV7-9 and TRBJ2-2 provide the parts outside the CDR3, is DTGVSQNPRHKITKRGQNVTFRCDPISEHNRLYWYRQTLGQGPEFLTYFQNEAQLEKSRLLSDRFSAERPKGSFSTLEIQRTEQGDSAMYLCASRTSGSGTGELFFGEGSRLTVL.

This chain uses TRBV6-5 with TRBJ2-1; D not certain. Trimming took 7 bases from V and 4 from J, leaving 14 bases between them. Germline V gene lookup returns CDR1 MNHEY and CDR2 SVGAGI. The CDR3 runs 14 residues. The CDR3 region is CASTQQNGYNEQFF. CDR3 nucleotides: TGTGCCAGCACTCAGCAGAACGGGTACAATGAGCAGTTCTTC.

V usage is TRBV5-1 and J usage is TRBJ2-3; 7 positions agree with TRBD2. The germline CDR1 and CDR2 sequences are SGHRS and YFSETQ. The CDR3 is made up of 17 amino acids. With 3 bases clipped from V and 2 bases from J, the junction kept 12 bases outside the gene matches. CDR3 in amino acids: CASSWGGASANTDTQYF. The CDR3 nucleotides read TGCGCCAGCAGCTGGGGAGGGGCTAGCGCTAACACAGATACGCAGTATTTT.

The rearrangement joins TRBV29-1 to TRBJ1-2; possibly TRBD1 for D (6 bases). With 5 bases removed from V and 5 bases from J, the gap between germline ends came to 15 bases. CDR3 size: 13 residues. Germline loops: CDR1 SQVTM, CDR2 ANQGSEA. As DNA, the CDR3 is TGCAGCGTTTGGACAGAGCTAGCTTATGGCTACACCTTC. Amino acid sequence: CSVWTELAYGYTF.

The rearrangement joins TRBV11-1 to TRBJ1-1, with a weak D call TRBD1 (6 bases). This CDR3 contains 14 residues. In germline, CDR1 is SGHAT, CDR2 FQDESV (reference sequence). Trimming stripped 2 bases from V and 5 bases from J, with 12 bases between. The CDR3 protein is CASSLSGRGTEAFF. The CDR3 coding sequence is TGTGCCAGCAGCTTATCGGGGAGGGGGACTGAAGCTTTCTTT.

Comment on this clone: Within the sample, other DNA sequences also encode this same CDR3. This sequence joins TRBV9 and TRBJ1-1, with 9 nucleotides matching TRBD1. The CDR3 contains 14 residues. Germline V gene data show CDR1 as SGDLS and CDR2 as YYNGEE. J gave up 5 bases and V 3 bases, and 5 bases lay outside the gene matches. CDR3 loop: CASSGGQGYTEAFF. The CDR3 DNA follows: TGTGCCAGCAGCGGGGGACAGGGTTATACTGAAGCTTTCTTT.

V and J are TRBV3-1 (or the pseudogene TRBV3-2) and TRBJ2-2, with 8 bases that match TRBD2. The germline V gene encodes CDR1 LGHDT and CDR2 YNNKEL (reference sequence). With V trimmed by 1 base and J by 3 bases, 1 base remained unmatched. This CDR3 has 15 amino acids. CDR3 sequence reads: CASSQAGGYTGELFF. CDR3 sequence (DNA): TGTGCCAGCAGCCAAGCGGGGGGGTACACCGGGGAGCTGTTTTTT.

CDR3 sequence: CASSITDTQYF. CDR3 DNA: TGTGCCAGCAGCATAACAGATACGCAGTATTTT. The chain has TRBV5-6 and TRBJ2-3, with D unresolved. V dropped 4 bases and J dropped 3 bases, with 3 bases sitting between them. Germline values: CDR1 SGHDT, CDR2 YYEEEE. The CDR3 is 11 residues long.

This clone was counted once. The V gene is TRBV4-2, the J gene TRBJ1-4, with 7 positions matching TRBD1. The CDR3 has 15 amino acids. Trimming at V came to 8 bases and at J to 4 bases, leaving 10 bases not matched to a gene. From germline, CDR1 is LGHNA and CDR2 YNFKEQ. CDR3 region: CASAPGDRDNEKLFF. As DNA, the CDR3 is TGTGCCAGCGCCCCAGGGGACAGAGATAATGAAAAACTGTTTTTT.

The gene calls are TRBV21-1 and TRBJ1-5; the D call of TRBD1 is as the table states it, not checked on the DNA. TRBV21-1 has pseudogene status. The length of the CDR3 is 17 residues. CDR3 sequence reads: CASSKGLGTGRNQPQHF. Written as DNA, the CDR3 is TGTGCCAGCAGCAAAGGTTTGGGGACAGGGCGCAATCAGCCCCAGCATTTT.

The chain employs TRBV28 and TRBJ2-5; 11 bases map to TRBD2. V shed 5 bases and J 5 bases; nucleotides not matched to a gene: 7. Germline CDR1 and CDR2: MDHEN and SYDVKM. This CDR3 spans 15 amino acids. CDR3 sequence: CASSLTSGSYETQYF. CDR3 DNA: TGTGCCAGCAGTCTTACTAGCGGGAGTTACGAGACCCAGTACTTC.

This chain links TRBV28 with TRBJ1-4; TRBD1 matches 8 bases. This CDR3 is built from 13 residues. The J segment lost 5 bases and the V segment lost 8 bases, leaving 4 bases of the junction unmatched. CDR1 MDHEN and CDR2 SYDVKM come from the germline V gene. The CDR3 sequence: CASVQGANEKLFF. As DNA, the CDR3 is TGTGCCAGCGTTCAGGGGGCGAATGAAAAACTGTTTTTT.

On this clone itself: Different DNA sequences within this sample yield the same CDR3. V gene TRBV7-9 combines with J gene TRBJ1-5; 7 bases match TRBD1. In germline, CDR1 is SEHNR, CDR2 FQNEAQ (reference sequence). CDR3 size: 14 residues. J lost 3 bases, V lost 2 bases, and 1 base had no gene match. In nucleotides, the CDR3 is TGTGCCAGCAGCTTAACAGGGGACAATCAGCCCCAGCATTTT. Its protein product is CASSLTGDNQPQHF.